This T cell receptor (beta chain) derives from a study of T cell responses to AZD1222 COVID-19 vaccine. Study results and limitations: The study found vaccine-associated CD4 TCRs spanning spike, dominant at 160-218 and 743-854. The reported proportion of spike-specific TCRs targeting unmutated variant regions was nearly half. Donors in the cohort were predominantly white British and more often female, and clonal diversity was possibly underestimated.

Trimming removed 4 bases from V and 3 bases from J; junction bases left unmatched: 10. Germline assignment: CDR1 SGHAT and CDR2 FQNNGV. The CDR3 consists of 17 residues. The table came from immunoSEQ multiplex PCR; TCRdb's copy has only in-frame clones and leaves some out. The sample lists 110,000 to 150,000 clones; 92% were seen once. Remarks on this clone: The antigen remains unidentified.

Material: peripheral blood, obtained on day 0 of AZD1222 vaccination. This clonotype was sampled from an adult in good health. The rearrangement links TRBV11-2 to TRBJ1-5, with 9 nucleotides matching TRBD1. In DNA, the CDR3 is TGTGCCAGCAGCTCCCACCCCGGGACAGGGTACAATCAGCCCCAGCATTTT. Translating it yields CASSSHPGTGYNQPQHF.